One T cell receptor beta chain is described in this entry. Its cognate antigen is unknown. This sample's time point: week 5, during vaccination. Every vaccination contained 300 ug of the mutant IDH1 20-mer peptide and was paired with topical imiquimod. The data were obtained in a study of a mutant IDH1 vaccine in newly diagnosed glioma. Overall study: During weeks 1, 3, 5, 7, 11, 15, 19 and 23, patients received eight vaccinations. Sex distribution of treated patients was around 62% male and about 38% female; mean age was roughly 37 years. Patients arrived already treated with radiotherapy, temozolomide, or both, most having had both.

Profiled with immunoSEQ multiplex PCR; TCRdb holds only in-frame clones, not every one. The sample consists of 45,000 to 70,000 clones, approximately 81% of them appearing once. The germline V gene has CDR1 LNHDA and CDR2 SQIVND (reference sequence). The CDR3 contains 15 residues. V lost 4 bases to trimming and J lost 0 bases, with 13 bases between them. The rearrangement links TRBV19 to TRBJ2-7; the D gene is possibly TRBD2 (5 bases). This receptor was obtained from a young man with glioma. Specimen: PBMCs, collected from a glioma patient whose treatment included an IDH1 peptide vaccine. The CDR3 spells CASSSGLIPSYEQYF. DNA of the CDR3: TGTGCCAGTAGTAGCGGACTCATACCCTCCTACGAGCAGTACTTC.